This T cell receptor (beta chain) was captured by sequencing in a study of cytomegalovirus exposure and HLA in healthy donors. PCR involved 60 Vbeta and 13 Jbeta primers. Measured with immunoSEQ multiplex PCR; TCRdb has only the in-frame clones, and not every one. The sample records about 190,000 clones, roughly 80% being singletons. Study results and caveats: Later genetic work tied a missense DCLRE1C variant to beta-chain V and J trimming.

CDR3 length equals 13 residues. The germline V gene encodes CDR1 SGHTA and CDR2 FQGNSA. The V and J ends lost 5 bases and 6 bases respectively, with 14 bases between them. In regard to this clone: The antigen is undetermined.

The TCR was taken from a boy aged 5-17 years in good health and CMV-seronegative. The sample comprised PBMCs. V is TRBV7-2 and J is TRBJ2-7, with D hard to call. CDR3 amino acids: CASSPTPSGEQYF. DNA for the CDR3: TGTGCCAGCAGCCCAACCCCATCGGGCGAGCAGTACTTC.